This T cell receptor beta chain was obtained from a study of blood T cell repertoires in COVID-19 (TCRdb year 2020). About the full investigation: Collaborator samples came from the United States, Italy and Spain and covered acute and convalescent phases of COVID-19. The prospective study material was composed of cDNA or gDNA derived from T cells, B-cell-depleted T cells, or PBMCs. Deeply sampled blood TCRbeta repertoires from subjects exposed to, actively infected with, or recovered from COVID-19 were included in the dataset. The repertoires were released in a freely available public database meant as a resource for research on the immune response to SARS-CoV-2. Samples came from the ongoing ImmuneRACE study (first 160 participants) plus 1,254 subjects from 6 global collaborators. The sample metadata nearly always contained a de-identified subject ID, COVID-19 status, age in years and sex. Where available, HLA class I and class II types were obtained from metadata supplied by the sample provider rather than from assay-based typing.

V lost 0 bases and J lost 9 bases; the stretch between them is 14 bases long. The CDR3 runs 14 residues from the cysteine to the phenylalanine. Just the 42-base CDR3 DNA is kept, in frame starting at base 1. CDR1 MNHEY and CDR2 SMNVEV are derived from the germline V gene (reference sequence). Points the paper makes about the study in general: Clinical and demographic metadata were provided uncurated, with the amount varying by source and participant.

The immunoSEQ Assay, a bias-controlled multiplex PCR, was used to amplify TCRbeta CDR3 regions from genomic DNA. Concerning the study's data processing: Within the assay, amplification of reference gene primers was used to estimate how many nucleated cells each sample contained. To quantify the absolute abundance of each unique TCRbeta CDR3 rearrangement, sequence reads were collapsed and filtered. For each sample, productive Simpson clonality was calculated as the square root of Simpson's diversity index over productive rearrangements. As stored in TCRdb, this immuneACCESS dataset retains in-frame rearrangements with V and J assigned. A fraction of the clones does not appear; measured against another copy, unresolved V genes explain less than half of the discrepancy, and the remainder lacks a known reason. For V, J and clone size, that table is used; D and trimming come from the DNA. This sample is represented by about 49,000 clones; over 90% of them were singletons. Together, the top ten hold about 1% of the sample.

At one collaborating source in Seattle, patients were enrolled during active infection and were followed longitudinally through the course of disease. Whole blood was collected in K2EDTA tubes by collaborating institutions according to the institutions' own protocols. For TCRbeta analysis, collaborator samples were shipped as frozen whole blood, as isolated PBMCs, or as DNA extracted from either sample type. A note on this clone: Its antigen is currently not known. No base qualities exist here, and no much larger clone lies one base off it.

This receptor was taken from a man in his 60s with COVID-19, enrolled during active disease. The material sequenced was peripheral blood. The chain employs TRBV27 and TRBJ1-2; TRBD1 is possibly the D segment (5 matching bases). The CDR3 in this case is CASSLSGREGRYTF. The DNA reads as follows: TGTGCCAGCAGTTTATCAGGCAGGGAGGGACGCTACACCTTC.